The 32 T cell receptor beta chains listed next were all sequenced from one sample in a study of T cell changes during pregnancy in multiple sclerosis. Produced via immunoSEQ multiplex PCR; TCRdb's table is partial and in-frame only. The data show about 83,000 clones, with about 90% seen just once and around 3.4% held by the top ten. Sequenced here: PBMCs, sampled in the first trimester of pregnancy. The receptors were sampled from a female donor in good health, serving as a control in a pregnancy study. Some clones in this sample may be carry-over from other donors' samples.

The V call is TRBV6-1, the J call TRBJ2-7, with D perhaps TRBD1 (6 bases). This CDR3 comprises 13 residues. Germline CDR1 and CDR2: MNHNS and SASEGT. Deletions cut 10 bases from V and 3 bases from J, with 16 bases between. The CDR3 sequence: CATQPGQSYEQYF. DNA of the CDR3: TGTGCCACCCAGCCGGGACAAAGCTACGAGCAGTACTTC.

The chain combines TRBV28 with TRBJ1-5, with 10 bases aligning to TRBD1. Germline V gives CDR1 MDHEN, CDR2 SYDVKM. V gave up 6 bases and J gave up 6 bases; unmatched junction bases: 5. The CDR3 has 14 amino acids. The chain's CDR3 is CASSLDRGPQPQHF. In nucleotides, the CDR3 is TGTGCCAGCAGCCTCGACAGGGGGCCTCAGCCCCAGCATTTT.

The J gene is TRBJ2-7, the V gene TRBV20-1; 7 nucleotides match TRBD2. CDR3 length equals 11 residues. The ends lost 5 bases at V and 2 bases at J; junction bases unmatched: 0. Per the germline V gene, CDR1 is DFQATT and CDR2 is SNEGSKA (reference sequence). This chain's CDR3 is CSAGGAYEQYF. The CDR3 DNA sequence: TGCAGTGCTGGGGGGGCCTACGAGCAGTACTTC.

The V gene is TRBV19, the J gene TRBJ2-2, with 9 bases matching TRBD2. V lost 10 bases to trimming and J lost 2 bases; unmatched junction nucleotides: 5. The CDR3 has 14 amino acids. The V gene's germline CDR1 is LNHDA and CDR2 SQIVND (reference sequence). CDR3 in amino acids: CAITSGLNTGELFF. The CDR3 nucleotides read TGTGCCATTACTAGCGGGCTCAACACCGGGGAGCTGTTTTTT.

The rearrangement links TRBV10-2 to TRBJ2-6; no firm D call. Trimming removed 3 bases from V and 4 bases from J, with 13 bases in between. CDR1 and CDR2 from the germline V gene are WSHSY and SAAADI. The CDR3 loop spans 16 amino acids. The CDR3 nucleotides are TGCGCCAGCAGTGATATCCTGGGCCGGGGGGCCAACGTCCTGACTTTC. This translates into CASSDILGRGANVLTF.

The chain has TRBV21-1 and TRBJ2-7; the D segment call TRBD2 is taken from the table without a DNA check. TRBV21-1 is annotated as a pseudogene. The CDR3 covers 14 residues. CDR3 region: CASSKELFTYEQYF. CDR3 sequence (DNA): TGTGCCAGCAGCAAAGAACTTTTTACCTACGAGCAGTACTTC.

The chain couples TRBV10-3 to TRBJ2-1; 7 bases fit TRBD1. There are 15 residues in the CDR3. Germline V lookup: CDR1 ENHRY, CDR2 SYGVKD. V trimming: 6 bases; J trimming: 6 bases; junction bases outside the gene matches: 11. The DNA for the CDR3 is TGTGCCATCAGCGAGGGGCGGGCAGGGGGCAATGAGCAGTTCTTC. Translating it yields CAISEGRAGGNEQFF.

J is TRBJ1-6 and V is TRBV29-1, with D maybe TRBD1 (5 bases). This CDR3 has 13 residues. From germline, CDR1 is SQVTM and CDR2 ANQGSEA. V lost 4 bases, J lost 10 bases, and 14 bases lay in between. The CDR3 region is CSVGSGDGSPLHF. The CDR3 DNA sequence: TGCAGCGTTGGGTCGGGGGATGGCTCACCCCTCCACTTT.

The chain couples TRBV4-1 to TRBJ2-1; tentatively, D is TRBD2 (6 bases). With 1 base removed from V and 9 bases from J, the gap between germline ends came to 22 bases. Germline-derived CDR1 and CDR2 are MGHRA and YSYEKL. The CDR3 spans 17 residues. CDR3 DNA sequence: TGCGCCAGCAGCCAAGTTTTGTTTAGCGGCCCAAATCGTGAGCAGTTCTTC. Translated: CASSQVLFSGPNREQFF.

This sequence joins TRBV29-1 and TRBJ1-2; TRBD1 aligns across 11 bases. J gave up 5 bases and V 6 bases, and 8 bases lay outside the gene matches. The CDR3 loop spans 14 amino acids. CDR1 is SQVTM and CDR2 is ANQGSEA in the germline V gene. As DNA, the CDR3 is TGCAGCGTCAGGGGGGGGGACAGGGGGTATGGCTACACCTTC. Its translation: CSVRGGDRGYGYTF.

This rearrangement joins TRBV10-3 to TRBJ1-5; TRBD1 agrees at 8 bases. Germline V gene lookup returns CDR1 ENHRY and CDR2 SYGVKD. The CDR3 sequence is 18 residues long. V gave up 0 bases and J gave up 5 bases; unmatched junction bases: 12. Here the CDR3 DNA reads TGTGCCATCAGTGAGTCCCCTCTCCGACAGGGGCCCTATCAGCCCCAGCATTTT. This encodes CAISESPLRQGPYQPQHF.

V gene TRBV7-2 combines with J gene TRBJ2-1; TRBD1 might be the D (6 bases). V was shortened by 1 base and J by 7 bases, with 11 bases between the two germline ends. Germline CDR1 reads SGHTA; CDR2 reads FQGNSA. This CDR3 region has 14 residues. CDR3 nucleotides: TGTGCCAGCAGCTTAGAATGGCAGGGGAATGAGCAGTTCTTC. Translation: CASSLEWQGNEQFF.

The chain combines TRBV2 with TRBJ2-7; the match to TRBD2 covers 11 bases. J was trimmed by 5 bases and V by 7 bases; bases with no gene match: 7. This CDR3 comprises 14 residues. Germline V gene lookup returns CDR1 SNHLY and CDR2 FYNNEI. In DNA, the CDR3 is TGTGCCAGCACACAACCGACTAGCGGGAACGAGCAGTACTTC. Amino acids: CASTQPTSGNEQYF.

The chain's CDR3 is CASSPGRDNQPQHF. The CDR3 nucleotides are TGTGCCAGCAGCCCTGGCAGGGACAATCAGCCCCAGCATTTT. The V call is TRBV28, the J call TRBJ1-5, with D maybe TRBD1 (5 bases). Per germline, CDR1 MDHEN and CDR2 SYDVKM. The CDR3 sequence is 14 residues long. The V gene lost 6 bases and the J gene lost 3 bases, with 12 bases spanning the gap.

CDR3 nucleotides: TGTGCCAGCAGCCAAGGGCTAGCGGGATTTCACACCGGGGAGCTGTTTTTT. It encodes CASSQGLAGFHTGELFF. The chain carries TRBV14 and TRBJ2-2; TRBD2 aligns across 9 bases. The V and J ends lost 1 base and 3 bases, in that order; junction bases with no gene match: 6. The CDR3 runs 17 residues. In germline, CDR1 is SGHDN, CDR2 FVKESK.

The chain employs TRBV10-3 and TRBJ1-3, with TRBD1 as a possible D gene (6 bases). The CDR3 spans 15 residues. Germline CDR1 is ENHRY and CDR2 is SYGVKD. V gave up 5 bases and J gave up 0 bases, with 11 bases separating them. CDR3 nucleotides: TGTGCCATCAGTCAAACAGGGATCTCTGGAAACACCATATATTTT. Translation: CAISQTGISGNTIYF.

V and J are TRBV21-1 and TRBJ2-7; TRBD1, the table's D call, was not compared with the DNA. TRBV21-1 is labeled a pseudogene. The CDR3 is 14 amino acids. The CDR3 DNA reads TGTGCCAGCAGCAACGACAGGGCGGACTACGAGCAGTACTTC. Residues: CASSNDRADYEQYF.

This clone has a single count. The chain carries TRBV7-2 and TRBJ2-7; D remains ambiguous. Germline values: CDR1 SGHTA, CDR2 FQGNSA. V was trimmed by 0 bases and J by 0 bases, leaving 6 bases between them. The CDR3 extends over 14 amino acids. Here the CDR3 DNA reads TGTGCCAGCAGCTTAGCTGGCTTCTCCTACGAGCAGTACTTC. Its translation is CASSLAGFSYEQYF.

The chain is built from TRBV5-4 and TRBJ2-1, with a possible D match to TRBD1 (5 bases). The CDR3 runs 15 residues. Germline V CDR1 and CDR2: SGHNT, YYREEE (reference sequence). Trimming shortened V by 5 bases and J by 4 bases, and 16 bases separated the two germline ends. CDR3 in amino acids: CASSPGKGAYNEQFF. The CDR3 DNA reads as TGTGCCAGCAGTCCCGGAAAAGGGGCTTACAATGAGCAGTTCTTC.

The count of this clone is one. The V call is TRBV5-1, the J call TRBJ1-1; 9 nucleotides match TRBD1. Germline CDR1 is SGHRS and CDR2 is YFSETQ. V was pared by 4 bases and J by 4 bases, with 8 bases of the junction left unmatched. This CDR3 has 15 amino acids. For the CDR3, the DNA is TGCGCCAGCAGCAGAGAGGGACAGGGAGGCACTGAAGCTTTCTTT. Translating gives CASSREGQGGTEAFF.

This clone came up once. The J gene is TRBJ1-5, the V gene TRBV10-2; possibly TRBD1 for D (6 bases). Trimming left V 7 bases short and J 4 bases short, with 11 bases between. The germline gives CDR1 WSHSY, CDR2 SAAADI. The CDR3 totals 13 residues. CDR3 residues: CASTTGRNQPQHF. The CDR3, as DNA: TGCGCCAGCACTACAGGGAGAAATCAGCCCCAGCATTTT.

The J gene is TRBJ1-1, the V gene TRBV5-1; 8 nucleotides match TRBD1. Germline V gene lookup returns CDR1 SGHRS and CDR2 YFSETQ. V shed 0 bases and J 0 bases; nucleotides not matched to a gene: 4. This CDR3 is built from 16 residues. CDR3 residues: CASSLEQGVMNTEAFF. The CDR3 coding sequence is TGCGCCAGCAGCTTGGAACAGGGGGTCATGAACACTGAAGCTTTCTTT.

CDR3 amino acids: CASSYPAQGEQFF. DNA of the CDR3: TGTGCCAGCAGTTACCCCGCACAGGGGGAGCAGTTCTTC. This chain joins TRBV6-5 and TRBJ2-1, with TRBD1 matching 7 bases. Germline lookup yields CDR1 MNHEY and CDR2 SVGAGI. V lost 2 bases, J lost 10 bases, and 5 bases stayed unmatched. The CDR3 is made up of 13 amino acids.

The chain couples TRBV6-1 to TRBJ1-5; 9 bases align to TRBD1. The CDR3 contains 15 residues. The V segment lost 5 bases and the J segment 7 bases; nucleotides outside the gene matches: 9. The germline CDR1 and CDR2 sequences are MNHNS and SASEGT. CDR3 sequence reads: CASSPGTGNAQPQHF. CDR3 nucleotides: TGTGCCAGCAGTCCCGGGACAGGGAATGCCCAGCCCCAGCATTTT.

The rearrangement joins TRBV20-1 to TRBJ1-6; no clear D gene. This CDR3 comprises 11 residues. Germline V gene sequence: CDR1 DFQATT, CDR2 SNEGSKA (reference sequence). Trimming stripped 6 bases from V and 6 bases from J, with 6 bases between. The CDR3 protein is CSALSNSPLHF. The CDR3 bases are TGCAGTGCCCTGAGTAATTCACCCCTCCACTTT.

J is TRBJ2-7 and V is TRBV27; TRBD2 is a possible D gene (5 bases). Germline CDR1 is MNHEY and CDR2 is SMNVEV (reference sequence). V was shortened by 5 bases and J by 3 bases, with 14 bases between the two germline ends. CDR3 length: 14 residues. CDR3 sequence reads: CASSPGSRVYEQYF. The CDR3 DNA reads as TGTGCCAGCAGTCCGGGATCCCGGGTCTACGAGCAGTACTTC.

CDR3 protein: CAWRFSPDSPLHF. CDR3 nucleotides: TGTGCCTGGAGGTTCTCCCCAGATTCACCCCTCCACTTT. The chain joins TRBV30 to TRBJ1-6; no firm D call. V dropped 3 bases and J dropped 8 bases, with 11 bases sitting between them. The CDR3 is 13 amino acids. Germline V CDR1 and CDR2: GTSNPN, SVGIG (reference sequence).

This chain links TRBV4-1 with TRBJ2-1; D gene ambiguous. The CDR3 runs to 16 residues. The germline gives CDR1 MGHRA, CDR2 YSYEKL. Trimming left V 4 bases short and J 0 bases short, with 13 bases between. CDR3 nucleotide sequence: TGCGCCAGCAGCCGCACGACCCTAGACTCCTACAATGAGCAGTTCTTC. Its translation is CASSRTTLDSYNEQFF.

The chain recombines TRBV11-2 with TRBJ2-7, with 12 bases lining up with TRBD2. CDR1 and CDR2 from the germline V gene are SGHAT and FQNNGV. V trimming: 0 bases; J trimming: 3 bases; junction bases outside the gene matches: 6. This CDR3 has 17 amino acids. The CDR3 spells CASSLDQGLAGIYEQYF. The DNA of the CDR3 is TGTGCCAGCAGCTTAGATCAAGGACTAGCGGGAATCTACGAGCAGTACTTC. Supplemented by reference TRBV11-2 and TRBJ2-7, the full variable domain reads EAGVAQSPRYKIIEKRQSVAFWCNPISGHATLYWYQQILGQGPKLLIQFQNNGVVDDSQLPKDRFSAERLKGVDSTLKIQPAKLEDSAVYLCASSLDQGLAGIYEQYFGPGTRLTVT.

The V gene is TRBV4-2, the J gene TRBJ2-1, with a possible D match to TRBD2 (7 bases). The V end was cut by 4 bases, the J end by 0 bases, with 13 bases between. This CDR3 has 16 residues. Germline V gene data show CDR1 as LGHNA and CDR2 as YNFKEQ. In nucleotides, the CDR3 is TGTGCCAGCAGCCTCGGGGGCGGGAGCTCCTACAATGAGCAGTTCTTC. Protein product: CASSLGGGSSYNEQFF.

The J gene is TRBJ1-5, the V gene TRBV12-5; a weak D match, TRBD1 (6 bases). The V end was cut by 1 base, the J end by 1 base, with 17 bases between. Germline-derived CDR1 and CDR2 are LGHNT and FRNRAP. The CDR3 is 18 residues long. CDR3 loop: CASGLETQGRSSNQPQHF. In nucleotides, the CDR3 is TGTGCTAGTGGTTTGGAGACACAGGGACGGTCGAGCAATCAGCCCCAGCATTTT.

The chain has TRBV7-2 and TRBJ2-2; 7 bases are shared with TRBD1. The V gene's germline CDR1 is SGHTA and CDR2 FQGNSA. The CDR3 totals 17 residues. The J segment lost 6 bases and the V segment lost 4 bases, leaving 14 bases of the junction unmatched. The CDR3, as DNA: TGTGCCAGCAGCTCGAAGTCCAGACCGCAGGGGGCCGGGGAGCTGTTTTTT. Amino acids: CASSSKSRPQGAGELFF.